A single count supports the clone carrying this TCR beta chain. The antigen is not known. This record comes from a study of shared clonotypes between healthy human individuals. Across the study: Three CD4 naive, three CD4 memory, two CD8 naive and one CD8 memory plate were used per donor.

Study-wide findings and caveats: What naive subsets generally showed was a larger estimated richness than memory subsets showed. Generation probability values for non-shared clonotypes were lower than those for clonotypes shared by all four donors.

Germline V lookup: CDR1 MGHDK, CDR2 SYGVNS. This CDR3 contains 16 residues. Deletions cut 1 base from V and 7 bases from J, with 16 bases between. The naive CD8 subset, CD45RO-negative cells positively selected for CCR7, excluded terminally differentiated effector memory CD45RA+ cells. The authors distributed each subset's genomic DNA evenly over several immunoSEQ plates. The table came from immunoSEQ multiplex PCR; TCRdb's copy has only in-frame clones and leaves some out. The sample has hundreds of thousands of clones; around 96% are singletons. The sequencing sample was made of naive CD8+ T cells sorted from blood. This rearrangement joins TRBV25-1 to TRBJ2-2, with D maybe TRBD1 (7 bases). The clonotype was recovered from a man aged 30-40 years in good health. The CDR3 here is CASSEWTGGKIGELFF. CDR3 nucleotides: TGTGCCAGCAGTGAATGGACAGGAGGGAAGATCGGGGAGCTGTTTTTT.